This is a list of T cell receptor beta chains from one sample in a study of Ad26.COV2.S vaccination and SARS-CoV-2 variants. Sequencing used immunoSEQ multiplex PCR; TCRdb keeps in-frame clones, though not all of them. The data contain about 250,000 clones, around 88% of them singletons. The material was peripheral blood, obtained in a trial of Ad26.COV2.S vaccine versus placebo. The receptors stem from a person aged 18-65 years who received the Ad26.COV2.S COVID-19 vaccine or a placebo. The CDR3 runs from the conserved cysteine through the conserved F or W. D genes are given only for firm matches. Clone sizes are given selectively: once, few, many, or a class where the clone is expanded.

j_gene | abundance | v_gene | d_gene | CDR3nt | CDR3aa
TRBJ1-2 | . | TRBV5-6 | . | TGTGCCAGCAGCGGGGCATATGGCTACACCTTC | CASSGAYGYTF
TRBJ2-3 | . | TRBV4-3 | . | TGCGCCAGCAGCCAAGTACCTAGCGTGGAGACAGATACGCAGTATTTT | CASSQVPSVETDTQYF
TRBJ2-5 | once | TRBV5-1 | TRBD1 | TGCGCCAGCAGCTTCGGCGTACAGGGGGACCAAGAGACCCAGTACTTC | CASSFGVQGDQETQYF
TRBJ2-7 | . | TRBV7-8 | . | TGTGCCAGCAGCTTAGAAACGGGTTTCGAGCAGTACTTC | CASSLETGFEQYF
TRBJ1-2 | . | TRBV19 | TRBD1 | TGTGCCAGTAGTGTCCCGGGACAGGGCTATGGCTACACCTTC | CASSVPGQGYGYTF
TRBJ1-1 | . | TRBV19 | TRBD1 | TGTGCCAGCTCCACAGCGGGGACAGGGTACACTGAAGCTTTCTTT | CASSTAGTGYTEAFF
TRBJ1-2 | . | TRBV28 | . | TGTGCCAGCAGGGTTTCAGGCAGGGTGAACGGCTACACCTTC | CASRVSGRVNGYTF
TRBJ1-2 | . | TRBV7-2 | TRBD1 | TGTGCCAGCAGCTTAGCGGACAGGACTAACTATGGCTACACCTTC | CASSLADRTNYGYTF
TRBJ1-5 | . | TRBV6-6 | . | TGTGCCAGCAGTTACGTGGGGATTAGCAATCAGCCCCAGCATTTT | CASSYVGISNQPQHF
TRBJ1-1 | . | TRBV5-8 | . | TGTGCCAGCGCCCTAAGTGGTAGGTTGGGCGCTGAAGCTTTCTTT | CASALSGRLGAEAFF
TRBJ1-2 | . | TRBV27 | TRBD1 | TGTGCCAGCACCTCCGACAGGGACCTTTATGGCTACACCTTC | CASTSDRDLYGYTF
TRBJ2-7 | . | TRBV15 | . | TGTGCCACCAGCAGAGTACCACCCCTAGCGTCCTCCATTTACGAGCAGTACTTC | CATSRVPPLASSIYEQYF
TRBJ2-5 | . | TRBV4-2 | . | TGTGCCAGCAGCCAAGAAAGGGCTAGCTTGACCCAGTACTTC | CASSQERASLTQYF
TRBJ2-4 | . | TRBV30 | TRBD2 | TGTGCCTGGACCCTTAGCGGGAGAAGGAACATTCAGTACTTC | CAWTLSGRRNIQYF
TRBJ2-2 | . | TRBV2 | TRBD2 | TGTGCCAGCAACCTAGCGGGAGTCGGCGGGGAGCTGTTTTTT | CASNLAGVGGELFF
TRBJ1-1 | once | TRBV9 | . | TGTGCCAGCAGCGTAGAGGCCAGGCTGAACACTGAAGCTTTCTTT | CASSVEARLNTEAFF
TRBJ2-5 | . | TRBV5-4 | TRBD2 | TGTGCCAGCAGCTTGGTACTAGCGGGAGGAGAGACCCAGTACTTC | CASSLVLAGGETQYF
TRBJ2-2 | . | TRBV19 | TRBD2 | TGTGCCAGTAGTGGGACTAGCGGGGGGGCCGTGGGGACCGGGGAGCTGTTTTTT | CASSGTSGGAVGTGELFF
TRBJ2-1 | . | TRBV19 | . | TGTGCCAGTAGCCCTAACAGGCGTAATGAGCAGTTCTTC | CASSPNRRNEQFF
TRBJ2-5 | . | TRBV5-4 | TRBD2 | TGTGCCAGCAGCCCCATGGGGACTAGCGGGAGCCAGGCCCAGTACTTC | CASSPMGTSGSQAQYF
TRBJ1-5 | . | TRBV7-9 | . | TGTGCCAGCAGCCCCGACAGCCCCAATCAGCCCCAGCATTTT | CASSPDSPNQPQHF
TRBJ1-2 | . | TRBV23-1 | TRBD1 | TGCGCCAGCAGTCATCCACAGGGGTTACAATATGGCTACACCTTC | CASSHPQGLQYGYTF
TRBJ2-3 | . | TRBV5-1 | . | TGCGCCAGCAGGGGGGTAGTAGCGGCAGATACGCAGTATTTT | CASRGVVAADTQYF
TRBJ1-1 | . | TRBV29-1 | . | TGCAGCGCCAGGGACACTGAAGCTTTCTTT | CSARDTEAFF
TRBJ1-5 | . | TRBV4-2 | TRBD1 | TGTGCCAGCAGCCAAGTGGCCGGGACAGGGGGAGAGTTTAGCAATCAGCCCCAGCATTTT | CASSQVAGTGGEFSNQPQHF
TRBJ1-2 | . | TRBV2 | . | TGTGCCAGCGGGAGAGACAACTATGGCTACACCTTC | CASGRDNYGYTF
TRBJ2-3 | . | TRBV5-1 | . | TGCGCCAGCAGCTTGGTCGGCGGTAGCACAGATACGCAGTATTTT | CASSLVGGSTDTQYF
TRBJ2-1 | . | TRBV5-8 | . | TGTGCCAGCAGCTTGGGGGGCCTCTACAATGAGCAGTTCTTC | CASSLGGLYNEQFF
TRBJ1-6 | . | TRBV14 | . | TGTGCCAGCAGCCATACAGGTTCACCCCTCCACTTT | CASSHTGSPLHF
TRBJ2-2 | . | TRBV15 | . | TGTGCCACCAGCAGAGTGGTCTTATGGGCCGGGGAGCTGTTTTTT | CATSRVVLWAGELFF
TRBJ2-3 | . | TRBV9 | . | TGTGCCAGCAGCGCCCCGGGACGTCCTAATGGAGCAGATACGCAGTATTTT | CASSAPGRPNGADTQYF
TRBJ1-2 | . | TRBV7-2 | . | TGTGCCAGCAGCTCCAGGTTCCGGGGGAACTATGGCTACACCTTC | CASSSRFRGNYGYTF
TRBJ1-5 | . | TRBV3-1/TRBV3-2 | . | TGTGCCAGCAGCCAGGACAGAGTTAGGCCCCAGCATTTT | CASSQDRVRPQHF
TRBJ2-3 | . | TRBV4-3 | . | TGCGCCAGCAGCCAAGCGGCGGGCCTAGATACGCAGTATTTT | CASSQAAGLDTQYF
TRBJ2-1 | once | TRBV11-2 | . | TGTGCCAGCAGCTTAGGGGTCGGGCGGGGGCTGACCTACAATGAGCAGTTCTTC | CASSLGVGRGLTYNEQFF
TRBJ2-1 | few | TRBV6-5 | TRBD1 | TGTGCCAGCAGACCGGGACAGTACTACAATGAGCAGTTCTTC | CASRPGQYYNEQFF
TRBJ2-3 | . | TRBV19 | TRBD2 | TGTGCCAGTAGTTCTCGCCTCGGGACTAGCGGGAGCTCGTTGGATACGCAGTATTTT | CASSSRLGTSGSSLDTQYF
TRBJ2-4 | . | TRBV7-9 | TRBD1 | TGTGCCGGGGGGACAGGAGGGATTCAGTACTTC | CAGGTGGIQYF
TRBJ1-1 | . | TRBV7-9 | TRBD1 | TGTGCCAGCGGTGGGACAGGGAACACTGAAGCTTTCTTT | CASGGTGNTEAFF
TRBJ2-2 | . | TRBV14 | . | TGTGCCAGCAGCCACGGTGCTTATATCGCGAACACCGGGGAGCTGTTTTTT | CASSHGAYIANTGELFF
TRBJ1-1 | . | TRBV7-8 | . | TGTGCCAGCAGCTTAGCGAGGGGAACTGAAGCTTTCTTT | CASSLARGTEAFF
TRBJ1-1 | . | TRBV19 | . | TGTGCCAGTAGTATAGGGCAGGCGAACACTGAAGCTTTCTTT | CASSIGQANTEAFF
TRBJ2-6 | . | TRBV7-8 | TRBD1 | TGTGCCAGCAGCTCAGTAATCGGACAGGGGGCAGGTGGGGCCAACGTCCTGACTTTC | CASSSVIGQGAGGANVLTF
TRBJ2-6 | . | TRBV27 | TRBD1 | TGTGCCAGCAGTTCTCCTTCAGGGGGCTCTAAACATAGCTCTGGGGCCAACGTCCTGACTTTC | CASSSPSGGSKHSSGANVLTF
TRBJ1-1 | . | TRBV27 | . | TGTGCCAGCAGTTTAAGCGGGGCAGGGAACACTGAAGCTTTCTTT | CASSLSGAGNTEAFF
TRBJ2-2 | . | TRBV4-3 | TRBD2 | TGCGCCAGCAGCCGAAAGCAGGGAGGCCAGCGGGGTACGAACACCGGGGAGCTGTTTTTT | CASSRKQGGQRGTNTGELFF
TRBJ1-5 | . | TRBV18 | . | TGTGCCAGCTCACCGGGGACGGGACAAAGCAATCAGCCCCAGCATTTT | CASSPGTGQSNQPQHF
TRBJ1-1 | . | TRBV6-5 | . | TGTGCCAGCAGTTACTCAGGAGGGACGGGAGCTTTCTTT | CASSYSGGTGAFF
TRBJ2-1 | . | TRBV7-3 | . | TGTGCCAGCAGCTTAAGCCCCGCTGCCTACAATGAGCAGTTCTTC | CASSLSPAAYNEQFF
TRBJ1-5 | . | TRBV4-2 | . | TGTGCCAGCAGCCCCTCCGGGGTGGGGGGTCAGCCCCAGCATTTT | CASSPSGVGGQPQHF
TRBJ2-3 | once | TRBV11-3 | . | TGTGCCAGCAGCTTAGCGGGGAGTAGAACAGATACGCAGTATTTT | CASSLAGSRTDTQYF
TRBJ2-1 | . | TRBV15 | . | TGTGCCACCAGCAGGCGCGGGCCCCAGTACAATGAGCAGTTCTTC | CATSRRGPQYNEQFF
TRBJ1-2 | . | TRBV7-8 | . | TGTGCCAGCAGCCCGGACAGTCGTCACTATGGCTACACCTTC | CASSPDSRHYGYTF
TRBJ1-6 | . | TRBV18 | . | TGTGCCAGCTCTGGGACGGTGAATTCACCCCTCCACTTT | CASSGTVNSPLHF